This T cell receptor beta chain was identified during a study of blood T cell repertoires in COVID-19. Study background: PBMCs, B-cell-depleted T cells, or T cells provided the cDNA or gDNA that made up the material.

The CDR3 has 20 amino acids. Germline V lookup: CDR1 SGDLS, CDR2 YYNGEE. J gave up 0 bases and V 4 bases, and 18 bases lay outside the gene matches. Sequencing used immunoSEQ multiplex PCR; TCRdb keeps in-frame clones, though not all of them. The table has about 22,000 clones, around 80% seen once. This TCR came from a man older than 75 with active or convalescent COVID-19. This chain connects TRBV9 to TRBJ2-3; 9 bases are shared with TRBD2. Material: peripheral blood. CDR3 residues: CASSSPQGEAGGLSTDTQYF. CDR3 bases: TGTGCCAGCAGCTCCCCCCAGGGAGAGGCGGGGGGGCTTAGCACAGATACGCAGTATTTT.